This T cell receptor beta chain was identified in a study of blood T cell repertoires in COVID-19. Study in general: Sample material is recorded as cDNA or gDNA derived from T cells, B-cell-depleted T cells, or PBMCs.

Researchers sorted participants into cohorts using their self-reported clinical history. A case of COVID-19 had been met by exposed participants within 2 weeks before study entry. The germline V gene has CDR1 SGHTA and CDR2 FQGNSA. With 5 bases removed from V and 4 bases from J, the gap between germline ends came to 21 bases. The CDR3 is 17 residues long. Per the original data handling: Estimation of nucleated cell counts relied on the amplification of reference gene primers. Some clones are missing from TCRdb's copy, which holds only in-frame ones; the method was immunoSEQ multiplex PCR. V, J and clone size are those of that table, while D and trimming were read from the DNA. Of 350,000 to 400,000 clones listed, approximately 91% are singletons.

The chain carries TRBV7-2 and TRBJ1-5, with TRBD1 as a possible D gene (5 bases). Material: PBMCs or T cells enriched from blood (not recorded which). This clonotype was sampled from a woman aged 40 to 49 who had been exposed to COVID-19. CDR3 sequence (DNA): TGTGCCAGCAGCAACGGTAGGGGAGGGTTTAGAAATCAGCCCCAGCATTTT. It translates to CASSNGRGGFRNQPQHF.